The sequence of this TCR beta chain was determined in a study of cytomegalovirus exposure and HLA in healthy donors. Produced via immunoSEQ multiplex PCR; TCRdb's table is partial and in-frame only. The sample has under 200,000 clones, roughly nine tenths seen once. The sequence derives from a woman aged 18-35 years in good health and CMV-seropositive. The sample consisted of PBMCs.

DNA of the CDR3: TGCGCCAGCAGTGGGACAGTTGAAGCTTTCTTT. This translates into CASSGTVEAFF. The V call is TRBV10-1, the J call TRBJ1-1; tentatively, D is TRBD1 (6 bases). Trimming removed 4 bases from V and 7 bases from J, with 7 bases in between. CDR1 is WNHNN, CDR2 SYGVQD, per germline (reference sequence). This CDR3 has 11 residues.